The next 28 T cell receptor beta chains were all read from a single sample in a study of T cell repertoires in cytomegalovirus infection. TCRdb analysed the reads with MiXCR anew, one entry per CDR3 protein. In the table there are approximately 180,000 distinct CDR3 sequences, approximately 20% of which are singletons. Sequenced: PBMCs. These receptor sequences come from a human donor in good health (CMV status not recorded). Some clones in this sample may be carry-over from other donors' samples.

This clonotype was recorded a few times. The chain carries TRBV7-2 and TRBJ2-5; possible D gene TRBD2, 6 bases. The V end was cut by 3 bases, the J end by 3 bases, with 11 bases between. This CDR3 has 14 amino acids. Germline V gene data show CDR1 as SGHTA and CDR2 as FQGNSA. The CDR3 nucleotides are TGTGCCAGCAGCTTTGGGACTCCAAAAGAGACCCAGTACTTC. Protein product: CASSFGTPKETQYF.

The table lists this clonotype with a few counts. The rearrangement links TRBV7-3 to TRBJ2-6; a weak D match, TRBD1 (5 bases). The length of the CDR3 is 15 residues. Germline V gene lookup returns CDR1 SGHTA and CDR2 FQGTGA. V lost 5 bases, J lost 2 bases, and 10 bases lay in between. In DNA form, the CDR3 reads TGTGCCAGCAGCCCCCAGGGTGCTGGGGCCAACGTCCTGACTTTC. This translates into CASSPQGAGANVLTF.

This clonotype came up many times. The chain joins TRBV7-9 to TRBJ1-1; D gene ambiguous. Germline loops: CDR1 SEHNR, CDR2 FQNEAQ (reference sequence). The CDR3 spans 12 residues. V lost 5 bases, J lost 8 bases, and 12 bases lay in between. The CDR3 coding sequence is TGTGCCAGCAGCAGGATGACGGACGAAGCTTTCTTT. This encodes CASSRMTDEAFF. Supplemented by reference TRBV7-9 and TRBJ1-1, the full variable domain reads DTGVSQNPRHKITKRGQNVTFRCDPISEHNRLYWYRQTLGQGPEFLTYFQNEAQLEKSRLLSDRFSAERPKGSFSTLEIQRTEQGDSAMYLCASSRMTDEAFFGQGTRLTVV.

The chain combines TRBV27 with TRBJ1-2; the D gene is possibly TRBD1 (6 bases). Germline-derived CDR1 and CDR2 are MNHEY and SMNVEV (reference sequence). This CDR3 contains 16 residues. V lost 0 bases and J 3 bases, leaving 14 bases between the germline ends. This chain's CDR3 is CASSLSMGAVDYGYTF. The DNA for the CDR3 is TGTGCCAGCAGTTTATCGATGGGGGCGGTCGACTATGGCTACACCTTC.

This clonotype was recorded a few times. The chain employs TRBV5-4 and TRBJ2-3, with D maybe TRBD1 (5 bases). CDR1 is SGHNT, CDR2 YYREEE, per germline (reference sequence). Trimming left V 0 bases short and J 5 bases short, with 10 bases between. The CDR3 extends over 14 amino acids. The CDR3 DNA is TGTGCCAGCAGCTTGGAACAGGCTGGAGATACGCAGTATTTT. Translation: CASSLEQAGDTQYF.

This sequence joins TRBV27 and TRBJ2-2, with D perhaps matching TRBD1 (6 bases). With 5 bases removed from V and 0 bases from J, the gap between germline ends came to 10 bases. The CDR3 contains 15 residues. Germline lookup yields CDR1 MNHEY and CDR2 SMNVEV (reference sequence). The CDR3 region has the DNA TGTGCCAGCAGTCCTCGGACAGCGAACACCGGGGAGCTGTTTTTT. Protein: CASSPRTANTGELFF.

This clonotype was counted only a few times. The gene calls are TRBV7-6 and TRBJ2-7; 10 nucleotides line up with TRBD1. The length of the CDR3 is 15 residues. V lost 6 bases and J lost 5; bases outside the gene matches: 10. Germline-derived CDR1 and CDR2 are SGHVS and FNYEAQ. The DNA of the CDR3 is TGTGCCAGCAGTTTTAGACAGGGGGCTTGGGACGAGCAGTACTTC. Residues: CASSFRQGAWDEQYF.

This rearrangement joins TRBV7-9 to TRBJ2-1; TRBD1 might be the D (5 bases). The V gene's germline CDR1 is SEHNR and CDR2 FQNEAQ (reference sequence). This CDR3 contains 16 residues. Trimming removed 2 bases at V and 5 bases at J, with 16 bases between. CDR3 coding DNA: TGTGCCAGCAGCTTATATCAGGGTAGGGGAAACAATGAGCAGTTCTTC. It is translated as CASSLYQGRGNNEQFF.

The V call is TRBV9, the J call TRBJ2-7; tentatively, D is TRBD1 or TRBD2 (6 bases each). This CDR3 has 14 amino acids. V dropped 0 bases and J dropped 2 bases, with 9 bases sitting between them. The germline V gene encodes CDR1 SGDLS and CDR2 YYNGEE. Here the CDR3 DNA reads TGTGCCAGCAGCGTAGGGGGGGCGGCCTACGAGCAGTACTTC. Encoded protein: CASSVGGAAYEQYF.

The chain joins TRBV5-1 to TRBJ2-1; 9 positions match TRBD1. Looked up from germline, CDR1 is SGHRS and CDR2 is YFSETQ. V gave up 4 bases and J gave up 5 bases; unmatched junction bases: 7. The CDR3 has 15 amino acids. The CDR3 sequence is CASSADRGRNNEQFF. CDR3 sequence (DNA): TGCGCCAGCAGCGCCGACAGGGGGAGGAACAATGAGCAGTTCTTC.

Note on this clonotype: A read error may explain this, as a much larger clone is one base away. The genes are TRBV7-8 and TRBJ1-5; D possibly corresponds to TRBD1 (5 bases). The CDR3 is made up of 16 amino acids. CDR1 and CDR2 (germline): SGHVS, FQNEAQ. This CDR3 reads CASSLSLSQGNQLQHF. The CDR3 DNA is TGTGCCAGCAGCTTAAGCTTATCCCAGGGCAATCAGCTCCAGCATTTT.

This clonotype has a count of ten or more. The chain recombines TRBV18 with TRBJ1-1; D gene uncertain. This CDR3 is built from 13 residues. The germline V gene encodes CDR1 KGHSH and CDR2 LQKENI. V was trimmed by 3 bases and J by 4 bases, leaving 9 bases between them. In DNA, the CDR3 is TGTGCCAGCTCACCGCTCGCGGGCACTGAAGCTTTCTTT. Residues: CASSPLAGTEAFF.

For the CDR3, the DNA is TGTGCCAGCAGCGCCGGACTAGCGGGAGGGGTGAATGAGCAGTTCTTC. The encoded protein is CASSAGLAGGVNEQFF. This chain joins TRBV9 and TRBJ2-1, with 15 bases identical to TRBD2. CDR3 length: 16 amino acids. V trimming: 3 bases; J trimming: 7 bases; junction bases outside the gene matches: 5. Germline values: CDR1 SGDLS, CDR2 YYNGEE. Looking up the rest from reference TRBV9 and TRBJ2-1 gives the full variable domain: DSGVTQTPKHLITATGQRVTLRCSPRSGDLSVYWYQQSLDQGLQFLIQYYNGEERAKGNILERFSAQQFPDLHSELNLSSLELGDSALYFCASSAGLAGGVNEQFFGPGTRLTVL.

This chain joins TRBV19 and TRBJ1-4; 9 bases fit TRBD1. The CDR3 is 19 amino acids. The trim removed 3 bases at V and 0 bases at J, leaving 11 bases unmatched. Germline-derived CDR1 and CDR2 are LNHDA and SQIVND (reference sequence). DNA for the CDR3: TGTGCCAGTAGTATCTCCGGGACAGGGTTCGGGGCAACTAATGAAAAACTGTTTTTT. Translated: CASSISGTGFGATNEKLFF.

This clonotype appeared many times. This rearrangement joins TRBV7-8 to TRBJ2-2; 12 bases line up with TRBD1. The V segment lost 7 bases and the J segment 1 base; nucleotides outside the gene matches: 13. This CDR3 comprises 19 residues. Germline CDR1 and CDR2: SGHVS and FQNEAQ. In DNA form, the CDR3 reads TGTGCCAGCACCTCCCGGGACAGGGGGCGTCAGTGGAACACCGGGGAGCTGTTTTTT. This gives the protein CASTSRDRGRQWNTGELFF.

The chain links TRBV20-1 to TRBJ2-4, with 7 bases aligning to TRBD2. Germline V gene sequence: CDR1 DFQATT, CDR2 SNEGSKA (reference sequence). V lost 1 base and J lost 2; bases outside the gene matches: 5. There are 15 residues in the CDR3. DNA of the CDR3: TGCAGTGCTAGAGGGTGGGGGGGGACCAAAAACATTCAGTACTTC. Translating it yields CSARGWGGTKNIQYF.

This clonotype was counted only a few times. The J gene is TRBJ2-2, the V gene TRBV4-2, with 8 bases aligning to TRBD2. With 3 bases clipped from V and 4 bases from J, the junction kept 4 bases outside the gene matches. Germline CDR1 is LGHNA and CDR2 is YNFKEQ. This CDR3 has 15 residues. The CDR3 DNA follows: TGTGCCAGCAGCCAGGGGAGCGGGGGCACCGGGGAGCTGTTTTTT. This gives the protein CASSQGSGGTGELFF.

V gene TRBV6-2 or TRBV6-3 combines with J gene TRBJ2-7; no reliable D call. V shed 1 base and J shed 0 bases, with 7 bases lying between them. This CDR3 has 14 amino acids. Germline CDR1 reads MNHEY; CDR2 reads SVGEGT. The CDR3 DNA follows: TGTGCCAGCAGTTACTTTGGAAGCTCCTACGAGCAGTACTTC. Translating it yields CASSYFGSSYEQYF.

The V and J genes are TRBV12-5 and TRBJ2-3; D unresolved. The germline V gene has CDR1 LGHNT and CDR2 FRNRAP. The V end lost 5 bases, the J end lost 2 bases, and 5 bases lay between the germline ends. CDR3 length equals 12 residues. CDR3 protein: CASGPTTDTQYF. CDR3 coding DNA: TGTGCTAGTGGTCCTACCACAGATACGCAGTATTTT.

This clonotype was seen ten or more times. V is TRBV7-2 and J is TRBJ2-1; 9 bases fit TRBD2. The CDR3 runs 16 residues. Trimming cost V 1 base and J 9 bases; bases outside gene matches: 10. Germline values: CDR1 SGHTA, CDR2 FQGNSA. CDR3 bases: TGTGCCAGCAGCTTAGTTCAGGGCGGGAGGGGGGCTGAGCAGTTCTTC. Its protein is CASSLVQGGRGAEQFF.

This clonotype occurred a few times. V usage is TRBV19 and J usage is TRBJ1-1, with D uncertain. The germline CDR1 and CDR2 sequences are LNHDA and SQIVND (reference sequence). The CDR3 has 13 amino acids. With 6 bases removed from V and 6 bases from J, the gap between germline ends came to 14 bases. CDR3 residues: CASRAVPAAEAFF. DNA of the CDR3: TGTGCCAGTAGGGCCGTCCCCGCCGCTGAAGCTTTCTTT.

On this clonotype: One junction end disagrees with the germline gene, perhaps due to a read error. The chain employs TRBV7-2 and TRBJ1-3, with D maybe TRBD1 (5 bases). Germline assignment: CDR1 SGHTA and CDR2 FQGNSA. CDR3 length: 16 residues. Here the CDR3 DNA reads TGTGCCAGCAGCTTAGTTGGTGGGGCCTCTGGAAACATCATATATTTT. Protein product: CASSLVGGASGNIIYF.

V gene TRBV4-3 combines with J gene TRBJ2-7; D is undetermined. This CDR3 comprises 15 residues. The V gene's germline CDR1 is LGHNA and CDR2 YSLEER. Trimming shortened V by 0 bases and J by 7 bases, and 16 bases separated the two germline ends. For the CDR3, the DNA is TGCGCCAGCAGCCAAGATCTAAGCAGCAGGAAAGAGCAGTACTTC. Encoded protein: CASSQDLSSRKEQYF.

Of note for this clonotype: Mismatch with germline at one junction end may stem from a read error. The chain is built from TRBV4-1 and TRBJ1-2; 10 positions match TRBD1. CDR3 length equals 15 residues. Looked up from germline, CDR1 is MGHRA and CDR2 is YSYEKL. The CDR3 region is CASSDGTGERYGYTF. The CDR3 coding sequence is TGTGCCAGCAGCGACGGGACAGGGGAACGTTATGGCTACACCTTC.

This clonotype was observed many times. The chain combines TRBV7-2 with TRBJ2-1; no clear D. The CDR3 is 15 residues long. Per germline, CDR1 SGHTA and CDR2 FQGNSA. Trimming stripped 5 bases from V and 7 bases from J, with 18 bases between. The CDR3 loop is CASSPHKDRWNEQFF. Written as DNA, the CDR3 is TGTGCCAGCAGCCCCCATAAGGACCGGTGGAATGAGCAGTTCTTC.

This clonotype has a handful of counts. This rearrangement joins TRBV11-3 to TRBJ2-7; D perhaps matches TRBD2 (6 bases). CDR3 size: 17 residues. V was pared by 0 bases and J by 0 bases, with 15 bases between. Germline loops: CDR1 SGHNT, CDR2 YENEEA. CDR3 sequence reads: CASSLERPGRISYEQYF. CDR3 DNA sequence: TGTGCCAGCAGCTTAGAACGTCCCGGGAGAATCTCCTACGAGCAGTACTTC.

The chain has TRBV2 and TRBJ1-1, with a possible D match to TRBD1 (5 bases). Germline CDR1 is SNHLY and CDR2 is FYNNEI. V shed 5 bases and J shed 2 bases, with 15 bases lying between them. This CDR3 is 15 amino acids long. CDR3 in amino acids: CASSLRQTANTEAFF. The CDR3, as DNA: TGTGCCAGCAGTTTAAGACAGACAGCCAACACTGAAGCTTTCTTT.

This sequence joins TRBV14 and TRBJ1-4; D gene uncertain. There are 17 residues in the CDR3. Per the germline V gene, CDR1 is SGHDN and CDR2 is FVKESK. Deletions cut 0 bases from V and 4 bases from J, with 15 bases between. The CDR3 nucleotides are TGTGCCAGCAGCCAAGATAAGGGTGTCTTTAGTAATGAAAAACTGTTTTTT. Protein product: CASSQDKGVFSNEKLFF.